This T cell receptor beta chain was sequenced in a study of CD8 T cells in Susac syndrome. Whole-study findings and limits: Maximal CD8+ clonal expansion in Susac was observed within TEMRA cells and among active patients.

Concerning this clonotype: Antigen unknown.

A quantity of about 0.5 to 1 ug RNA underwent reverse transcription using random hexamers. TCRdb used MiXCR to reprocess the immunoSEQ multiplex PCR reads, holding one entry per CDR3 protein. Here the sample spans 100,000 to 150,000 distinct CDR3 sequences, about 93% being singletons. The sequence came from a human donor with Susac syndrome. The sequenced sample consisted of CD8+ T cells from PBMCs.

Here the CDR3 DNA reads TGTGCCAGCAGTTTATGGAGGGGGGCCCAAGAGACCCAGTACTTC. Translated, it gives CASSLWRGAQETQYF. The gene calls are TRBV27 and TRBJ2-5; D is possibly TRBD1 or TRBD2 (6 bases each). The CDR3 consists of 15 residues. V lost 1 base to trimming and J lost 1 base, with 10 bases between them. CDR1 is MNHEY, CDR2 SMNVEV, per germline (reference sequence).